This T cell receptor (beta chain) was sequenced for a study of control samples from healthy donors and cancer patients. Sequenced by immunoSEQ multiplex PCR; TCRdb stores in-frame clones only, minus some. The sample gives some 410,000 clones, 75% to 95% of which show up once; 5% to 7% is in the top ten. The CDR3 totals 14 residues. Trimming took 7 bases from V and 4 from J; bases not matched to a gene: 5. Germline assignment: CDR1 MDHEN and CDR2 SYDVKM. The V gene is TRBV28, the J gene TRBJ2-7; 12 nucleotides align to TRBD2. Sequencing was done on a sample of PBMCs. The sequence was obtained from a man in his forties with head and neck cancer. CDR3 loop: CASKGTSGSYEQYF. In nucleotides, the CDR3 is TGTGCCAGCAAGGGGACTAGCGGGTCTTACGAGCAGTACTTC. Full variable domain (missing parts from reference TRBV28 and TRBJ2-7): DVKVTQSSRYLVKRTGEKVFLECVQDMDHENMFWYRQDPGLGLRLIYFSYDVKMKEKGDIPEGYSVSREKKERFSLILESASTNQTSMYLCASKGTSGSYEQYFGPGTRLTVT.